The TCR beta chain under discussion was sequenced for a study of HIV-infected patients and healthy controls. This clonotype was recorded many times. TCRdb fed the 5' RACE reads into MiXCR, producing one record per CDR3 protein. The sample shows under 20,000 distinct CDR3 sequences, around 15% of them seen only once. The CDR3 loop spans 14 amino acids. Germline CDR1 is SGHRS and CDR2 is YFSETQ. J was trimmed by 5 bases and V by 2 bases; bases with no gene match: 7. Source material: CD8+ T cells from blood. This TCR derives from a human donor in good health. The J gene is TRBJ2-7, the V gene TRBV5-1; 7 positions agree with TRBD2. The CDR3, as DNA: TGCGCCAGCAGCTTAAGAGCGGGATCCAACGAGCAGTACTTC. It codes for CASSLRAGSNEQYF.